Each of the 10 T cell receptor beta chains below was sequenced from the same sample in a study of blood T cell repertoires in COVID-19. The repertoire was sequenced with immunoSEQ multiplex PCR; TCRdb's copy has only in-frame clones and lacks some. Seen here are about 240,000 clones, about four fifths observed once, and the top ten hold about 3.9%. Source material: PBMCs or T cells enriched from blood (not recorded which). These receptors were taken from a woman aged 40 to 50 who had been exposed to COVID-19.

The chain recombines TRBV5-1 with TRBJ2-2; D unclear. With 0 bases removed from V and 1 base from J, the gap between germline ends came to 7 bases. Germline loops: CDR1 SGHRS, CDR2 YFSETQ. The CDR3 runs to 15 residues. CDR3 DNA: TGCGCCAGCAGCTTGGCCCAACTGAACACCGGGGAGCTGTTTTTT. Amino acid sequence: CASSLAQLNTGELFF.

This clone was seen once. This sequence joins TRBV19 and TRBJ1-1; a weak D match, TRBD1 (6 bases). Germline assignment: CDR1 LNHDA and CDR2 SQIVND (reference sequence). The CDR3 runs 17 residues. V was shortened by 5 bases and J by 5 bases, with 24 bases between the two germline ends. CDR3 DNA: TGTGCCAGTAGTCGAAAAGGGGGAACAGGGCGAGAGACTGAAGCTTTCTTT. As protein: CASSRKGGTGRETEAFF.

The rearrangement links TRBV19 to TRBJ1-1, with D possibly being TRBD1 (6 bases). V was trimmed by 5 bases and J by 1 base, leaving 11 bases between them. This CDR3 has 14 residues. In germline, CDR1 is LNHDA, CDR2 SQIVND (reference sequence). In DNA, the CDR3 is TGTGCCAGTAGTCCCCTGGGGGCGAACACTGAAGCTTTCTTT. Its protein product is CASSPLGANTEAFF.

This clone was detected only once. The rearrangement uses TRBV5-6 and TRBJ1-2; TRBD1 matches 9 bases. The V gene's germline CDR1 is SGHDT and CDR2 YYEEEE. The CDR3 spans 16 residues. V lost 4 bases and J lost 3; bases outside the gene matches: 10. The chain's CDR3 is CASSRDRVARYYGYTF. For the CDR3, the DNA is TGTGCCAGCAGCCGGGACAGGGTAGCTCGATACTATGGCTACACCTTC. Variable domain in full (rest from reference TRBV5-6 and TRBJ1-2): DAGVTQSPTHLIKTRGQQVTLRCSPKSGHDTVSWYQQALGQGPQFIFQYYEEEERQRGNFPDRFSGHQFPNYSSELNVNALLLGDSALYLCASSRDRVARYYGYTFGSGTRLTVV.

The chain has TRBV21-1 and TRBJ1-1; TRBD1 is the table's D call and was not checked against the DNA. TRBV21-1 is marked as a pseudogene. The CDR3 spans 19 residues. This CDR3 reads CASSERPTGGHNMNTEAFF. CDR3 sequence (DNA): TGTGCCAGCAGCGAAAGGCCGACAGGGGGCCACAACATGAACACTGAAGCTTTCTTT.

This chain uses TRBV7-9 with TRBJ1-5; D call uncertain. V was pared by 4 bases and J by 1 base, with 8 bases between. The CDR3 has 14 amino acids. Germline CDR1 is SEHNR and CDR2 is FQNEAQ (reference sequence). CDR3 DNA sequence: TGTGCCAGCAGCTCAGGTGGGAGCAATCAGCCCCAGCATTTT. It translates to CASSSGGSNQPQHF.

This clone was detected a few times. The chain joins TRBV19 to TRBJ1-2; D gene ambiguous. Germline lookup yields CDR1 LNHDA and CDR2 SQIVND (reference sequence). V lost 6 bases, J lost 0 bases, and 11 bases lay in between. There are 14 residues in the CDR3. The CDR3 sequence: CASRLASSNYGYTF. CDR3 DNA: TGTGCCAGTAGACTAGCCAGCTCTAACTATGGCTACACCTTC. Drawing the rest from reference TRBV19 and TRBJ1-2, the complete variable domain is DGGITQSPKYLFRKEGQNVTLSCEQNLNHDAMYWYRQDPGQGLRLIYYSQIVNDFQKGDIAEGYSVSREKKESFPLTVTSAQKNPTAFYLCASRLASSNYGYTFGSGTRLTVV.

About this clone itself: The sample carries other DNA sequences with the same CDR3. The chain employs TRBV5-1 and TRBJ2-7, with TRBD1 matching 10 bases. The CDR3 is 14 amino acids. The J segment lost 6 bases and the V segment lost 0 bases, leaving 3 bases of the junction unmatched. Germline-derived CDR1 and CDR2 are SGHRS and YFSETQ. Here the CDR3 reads CASSLGDRGSEQYF. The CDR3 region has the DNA TGCGCCAGCAGCTTGGGGGACAGGGGCAGCGAGCAGTACTTC.

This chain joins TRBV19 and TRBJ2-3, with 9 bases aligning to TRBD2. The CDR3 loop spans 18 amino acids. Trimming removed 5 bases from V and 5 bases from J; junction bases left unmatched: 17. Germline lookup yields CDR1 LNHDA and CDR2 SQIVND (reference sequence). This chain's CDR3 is CASSPRFLAGGHLDTQYF. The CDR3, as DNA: TGTGCCAGTAGTCCCCGTTTTTTGGCGGGGGGGCACCTAGATACGCAGTATTTT.

The CDR3: CASSLTQGVSGNTIYF. The CDR3 DNA sequence: TGTGCCAGCAGCCTAACACAGGGGGTCTCTGGAAACACCATATATTTT. The chain combines TRBV7-9 with TRBJ1-3; the match to TRBD1 covers 8 bases. J lost 0 bases, V lost 5 bases, and 6 bases had no gene match. The CDR3 extends over 16 amino acids. Germline V gives CDR1 SEHNR, CDR2 FQNEAQ (reference sequence).